This entry is about one T cell receptor beta chain. Its specificity is not known. This sample is drawn from a study of untreated major depressive disorder. Study-wide results and limits: Three preselected Vbeta families were the sole sequencing comparisons.

Donors lacked major illness, comorbidities, regular medication, drug use, or heavy drinking. Using immunoSEQ multiplex PCR, the repertoire was profiled, and TCRdb retains in-frame clones only, with some absent. The repertoire consists of about 21,000 clones, with about 93% occurring once and the leading ten covering around 0.3%. The sequenced material came from CD4+ T cells from PBMCs. The origin of this receptor is a man aged 25-45 years in good health.

CDR3 protein: CASSPGQGNYEQYF. The CDR3 bases are TGTGCCAGCAGCCCGGGACAAGGGAACTACGAGCAGTACTTC. The gene calls are TRBV5-4 and TRBJ2-7; a possible D gene is TRBD1 (6 bases). Germline loops: CDR1 SGHNT, CDR2 YYREEE (reference sequence). V lost 4 bases to trimming and J lost 3 bases, with 14 bases between them. The CDR3 runs to 14 residues.